This T cell receptor (beta chain) was obtained from a study of shared clonotypes between healthy human individuals. Findings of the study overall: Shared clonotypes: 4.5% to 5% naive CD4, roughly 3.8% naive CD8, about 2.4% memory CD4, approximately 0.37% memory CD8.

Cells designated naive CD8 were CD45RO-negative and were positively selected for CCR7, with terminally differentiated effector memory CD45RA+ cells excluded. The assay was immunoSEQ multiplex PCR, and TCRdb's table has in-frame clones only and misses some. The data hold 550,000 to 750,000 clones, with roughly 94% observed a single time. The CDR3 consists of 14 residues. After removal of 0 bases from V and 10 bases from J, the junction contained 7 bases not matched to a gene. Looked up from germline, CDR1 is SGDLS and CDR2 is YYNGEE. For this clone: Its antigen is unknown.

The genes are TRBV9 and TRBJ2-1, with 7 nucleotides matching TRBD2. Sequencing input: naive CD8+ T cells sorted from blood. This clonotype was sampled from a man aged 25-45 years in good health. CDR3 nucleotide sequence: TGTGCCAGCAGCGTAGTCGCCGCGACTAGCGAGCAGTTCTTC. This gives the protein CASSVVAATSEQFF.